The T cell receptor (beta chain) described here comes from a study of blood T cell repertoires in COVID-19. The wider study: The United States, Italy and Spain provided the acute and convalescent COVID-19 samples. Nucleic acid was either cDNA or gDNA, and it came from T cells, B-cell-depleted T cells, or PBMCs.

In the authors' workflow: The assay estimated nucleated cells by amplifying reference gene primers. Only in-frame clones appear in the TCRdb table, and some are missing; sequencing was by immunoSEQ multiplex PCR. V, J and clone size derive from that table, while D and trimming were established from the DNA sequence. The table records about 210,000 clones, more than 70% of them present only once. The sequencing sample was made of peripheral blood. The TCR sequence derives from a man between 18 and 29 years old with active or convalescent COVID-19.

The CDR3 region has the DNA TGTGCCAGCCAGGCGGGGGCGGAGACCGGGGAGCTGTTTTTT. Translated: CASQAGAETGELFF. The V and J genes are TRBV18 and TRBJ2-2, with D maybe TRBD2 (7 bases). The CDR3 is 14 amino acids. Deletions cut 8 bases from V and 5 bases from J, with 15 bases between. CDR1 and CDR2 from the germline V gene are KGHSH and LQKENI.